This T cell receptor (beta chain) was captured by sequencing in a study of blood T cell repertoires in COVID-19. As for the study in general: From the United States, Italy and Spain came samples of acute and convalescent COVID-19. T cells, B-cell-depleted T cells, or PBMCs supplied cDNA or gDNA.

Participants were aged about 18 to 95 years, lived in some 23 US areas, and enrolled virtually. In the authors' workflow: From reference gene primer amplification, estimates of nucleated cell counts were derived. TCRdb's copy holds only in-frame clones and misses some; the assay was immunoSEQ multiplex PCR. That table gives V, J and clone size, and the DNA gave D and trimming. Among 270,000 or so clones, about 87% were seen once, and the ten largest hold approximately 1.2%. The specimen was PBMCs or T cells enriched from blood (not recorded which). The sequence came from a woman aged 40 to 50 with acute COVID-19.

CDR3 sequence reads: CASSKDRGWETQYF. In DNA form, the CDR3 reads TGTGCCAGCAGCAAAGACAGGGGCTGGGAGACCCAGTACTTC. The V and J genes are TRBV21-1 and TRBJ2-5; the table's D call of TRBD1 was not tested on the DNA. TRBV21-1 is shown as a pseudogene. The CDR3 is made up of 14 amino acids.